These 28 T cell receptor beta chains originate from one sample sequenced in a study of T cell responses to AZD1222 COVID-19 vaccine. Repertoires were generated with immunoSEQ multiplex PCR, while TCRdb's copy carries only in-frame clones and drops some. Of 200,000 or so clones in the sample, roughly 92% were seen once. This specimen consisted of peripheral blood, obtained 28 days after the second AZD1222 dose. The origin of the receptors is an adult who received the AZD1222 COVID-19 vaccine.

V and J are TRBV28 and TRBJ1-1, with 7 bases identical to TRBD1. Trimming at V came to 7 bases and at J to 1 base, leaving 6 bases not matched to a gene. Germline-derived CDR1 and CDR2 are MDHEN and SYDVKM. This CDR3 has 14 amino acids. DNA of the CDR3: TGTGCCAGCACCAGGGGGGGCCCGAACACTGAAGCTTTCTTT. It specifies CASTRGGPNTEAFF.

The chain has TRBV7-2 and TRBJ2-3; the D is unclear. The germline V and J ends were trimmed by 3 bases and 6 bases, with 7 bases remaining between them. Germline lookup yields CDR1 SGHTA and CDR2 FQGNSA. CDR3 length: 12 residues. The CDR3 DNA reads TGTGCCAGCAGCTTGGGGTGGGATACGCAGTATTTT. This codes for CASSLGWDTQYF. Supplemented by reference TRBV7-2 and TRBJ2-3, the full variable domain reads GAGVSQSPSNKVTEKGKDVELRCDPISGHTALYWYRQSLGQGLEFLIYFQGNSAPDKSGLPSDRFSAERTGGSVSTLTIQRTQQEDSAVYLCASSLGWDTQYFGPGTRLTVL.

Concerning this clone: The same CDR3 arises from other DNA sequences in this sample as well. The gene calls are TRBV12-3 or TRBV12-4 and TRBJ1-5, with D unclear. V lost 6 bases and J lost 6, with 9 bases in between. The CDR3 extends over 12 amino acids. CDR3 bases: TGTGCCAGCAGGGCGGGATCTCAGCCCCAGCATTTT. Its translation: CASRAGSQPQHF.

The chain uses TRBV28 and TRBJ1-5; D gene unclear. The CDR3 consists of 14 residues. V was pared by 4 bases and J by 0 bases, with 7 bases between. The germline V gene has CDR1 MDHEN and CDR2 SYDVKM. In DNA form, the CDR3 reads TGTGCCAGCAGTTACAGCTATAGCAATCAGCCCCAGCATTTT. Translated, it gives CASSYSYSNQPQHF.

The CDR3 loop reads CASSPGGVTTEAFF. Here the CDR3 DNA reads TGTGCCAGCAGCCCAGGGGGTGTAACGACTGAAGCTTTCTTT. This chain uses TRBV7-2 with TRBJ1-1, with 7 bases that match TRBD1. CDR1 is SGHTA and CDR2 is FQGNSA in the germline V gene. The CDR3 sequence is 14 residues long. V shed 5 bases, J shed 5 bases, and the junction held 8 bases outside the gene matches.

The chain is built from TRBV7-3 and TRBJ2-1, with 13 bases fitting TRBD2. V lost 4 bases and J lost 7; bases outside the gene matches: 4. The CDR3 has 15 residues. In germline, CDR1 is SGHTA, CDR2 FQGTGA. Written as DNA, the CDR3 is TGTGCCAGCAGCTCCGGGACTAGCGGGGTAAATGAGCAGTTCTTC. It codes for CASSSGTSGVNEQFF.

This chain connects TRBV13 to TRBJ1-1; TRBD1 is a possible D gene (6 bases). V was shortened by 0 bases and J by 6 bases, with 8 bases between the two germline ends. Germline values: CDR1 PRHDT, CDR2 FYEKMQ (reference sequence). The length of the CDR3 is 13 residues. The CDR3 bases are TGTGCCAGCAGCTTAGGATCAGGGGCTGAAGCTTTCTTT. It translates to CASSLGSGAEAFF.

V and J are TRBV5-1 and TRBJ1-6; weak D call: TRBD1 (5 bases). Germline loops: CDR1 SGHRS, CDR2 YFSETQ. Trimming removed 4 bases from V and 9 bases from J, with 14 bases in between. The CDR3 covers 14 residues. CDR3 nucleotide sequence: TGCGCCAGCAGCCTGGACACGGCATCTTCACCCCTCCACTTT. Translation: CASSLDTASSPLHF. The full variable domain, rest sourced from reference TRBV5-1 and TRBJ1-6, is KAGVTQTPRYLIKTRGQQVTLSCSPISGHRSVSWYQQTPGQGLQFLFEYFSETQRNKGNFPGRFSGRQFSNSRSEMNVSTLELGDSALYLCASSLDTASSPLHFGNGTRLTVT.

The CDR3 here is CASSSNAANQPQHF. The CDR3 bases are TGTGCCAGCAGTTCGAACGCGGCTAATCAGCCCCAGCATTTT. V and J are TRBV25-1 and TRBJ1-5; D not resolved. CDR3 size: 14 residues. V lost 5 bases, J lost 4 bases, and 12 bases lay in between. Germline CDR1 is MGHDK and CDR2 is SYGVNS.

The V and J genes are TRBV5-1 and TRBJ2-5; D is perhaps TRBD2 (5 bases). V was clipped by 3 bases and J by 1 base, with 7 bases between them. Germline V lookup: CDR1 SGHRS, CDR2 YFSETQ. This CDR3 comprises 13 residues. DNA of the CDR3: TGCGCCAGCAGCTCTACTAGCCAAGAGACCCAGTACTTC. Translated, it gives CASSSTSQETQYF. The complete variable domain, with remaining parts taken from reference TRBV5-1 and TRBJ2-5, reads KAGVTQTPRYLIKTRGQQVTLSCSPISGHRSVSWYQQTPGQGLQFLFEYFSETQRNKGNFPGRFSGRQFSNSRSEMNVSTLELGDSALYLCASSSTSQETQYFGPGTRLLVL.

The V call is TRBV18, the J call TRBJ1-1; 9 bases are shared with TRBD1. After removal of 3 bases from V and 3 bases from J, the junction contained 8 bases not matched to a gene. The CDR3 spans 16 residues. From germline, CDR1 is KGHSH and CDR2 LQKENI. The CDR3 DNA sequence: TGTGCCAGCTCACCGTTTGGACAGGGGAGGGACACTGAAGCTTTCTTT. This gives the protein CASSPFGQGRDTEAFF. Full variable domain (outside the CDR3, taken from reference TRBV18 and TRBJ1-1): NAGVMQNPRHLVRRRGQEARLRCSPMKGHSHVYWYRQLPEEGLKFMVYLQKENIIDESGMPKERFSAEFPKEGPSILRIQQVVRGDSAAYFCASSPFGQGRDTEAFFGQGTRLTVV.

The J gene is TRBJ2-1, the V gene TRBV6-2 or TRBV6-3; possible D gene TRBD2, 6 bases. Between the trimmed V and J ends, which lost 3 bases and 15 bases, there was a span of 15 bases. The germline CDR1 and CDR2 sequences are MNHEY and SVGEGT. The CDR3 has 12 residues. The chain's CDR3 is CASSYALANPFF. The CDR3 nucleotides read TGTGCCAGCAGTTATGCCCTAGCGAACCCGTTCTTC.

V usage is TRBV7-8 and J usage is TRBJ1-1; no clear D gene. V lost 3 bases and J lost 8, with 16 bases in between. The germline V gene has CDR1 SGHVS and CDR2 FQNEAQ. There are 14 residues in the CDR3. CDR3 region: CASSFPGPPMEAFF. CDR3 in DNA: TGTGCCAGCAGCTTTCCAGGCCCTCCAATGGAAGCTTTCTTT.

The chain has TRBV24-1 and TRBJ2-6; D unresolved. V was pared by 6 bases and J by 0 bases, with 8 bases between. CDR3 length: 15 residues. Germline V gives CDR1 KGHDR, CDR2 SFDVKD. The CDR3 is CATSPANSGANVLTF. The CDR3 DNA reads as TGTGCCACCAGTCCAGCCAACTCTGGGGCCAACGTCCTGACTTTC.

This rearrangement joins TRBV19 to TRBJ1-6; no firm D call. The CDR3 runs 14 residues. V lost 1 base, J lost 7 bases, and 8 bases lay in between. Germline V gene sequence: CDR1 LNHDA, CDR2 SQIVND (reference sequence). The CDR3 here is CASSIGSANSPLHF. The CDR3 bases are TGTGCCAGTAGTATAGGCTCAGCAAATTCACCCCTCCACTTT.

J is TRBJ2-5 and V is TRBV5-4; a possible D gene is TRBD1 (5 bases). The germline V gene encodes CDR1 SGHNT and CDR2 YYREEE (reference sequence). V was trimmed by 1 base and J by 2 bases, leaving 6 bases between them. This CDR3 spans 13 amino acids. The CDR3 region has the DNA TGTGCCAGCAGCTTGAGGGGTCAAGAGACCCAGTACTTC. Translation gives CASSLRGQETQYF.

The genes are TRBV25-1 and TRBJ2-5, with a tentative D call TRBD1 (6 bases). This CDR3 is built from 14 residues. Germline V gene lookup returns CDR1 MGHDK and CDR2 SYGVNS. Deletions cut 3 bases from V and 4 bases from J, with 12 bases between. The CDR3 loop is CASSDGGHLETQYF. CDR3 DNA sequence: TGTGCCAGCAGTGATGGGGGACATTTAGAGACCCAGTACTTC.

The chain uses TRBV27 and TRBJ1-1; 7 bases agree with TRBD1. The length of the CDR3 is 17 residues. V trimming: 0 bases; J trimming: 4 bases; junction bases outside the gene matches: 11. From germline, CDR1 is MNHEY and CDR2 SMNVEV (reference sequence). CDR3 region: CASSLSVFEGAVTEAFF. The CDR3 DNA reads TGTGCCAGCAGTTTATCAGTGTTTGAGGGGGCAGTCACTGAAGCTTTCTTT.

The CDR3 region is CASSLGAGNTEAFF. CDR3 nucleotide sequence: TGCGCCAGCAGCTTGGGTGCGGGGAACACTGAAGCTTTCTTT. The chain uses TRBV5-1 and TRBJ1-1, with no clear D. The V end was cut by 0 bases, the J end by 1 base, with 7 bases between. The length of the CDR3 is 14 residues. Per the germline V gene, CDR1 is SGHRS and CDR2 is YFSETQ.

V gene TRBV5-5 combines with J gene TRBJ1-2; TRBD1 aligns across 10 bases. This CDR3 is 15 amino acids long. Germline CDR1 is SGHKS and CDR2 is YYEKEE (reference sequence). The V segment lost 4 bases and the J segment 5 bases; nucleotides outside the gene matches: 8. CDR3 sequence reads: CASSEPGQGNYGYTF. CDR3 nucleotides: TGTGCCAGCAGCGAACCGGGACAGGGGAATTATGGCTACACCTTC.

This chain connects TRBV18 to TRBJ1-4; D might be TRBD1 (5 bases). Germline values: CDR1 KGHSH, CDR2 LQKENI. The CDR3 length is 16 residues. V shed 3 bases and J shed 5 bases, with 16 bases lying between them. The CDR3 nucleotides read TGTGCCAGCTCACCCGGCGTGGGGGAATCCAATGAAAAACTGTTTTTT. It translates to CASSPGVGESNEKLFF.

The rearrangement joins TRBV6-1 to TRBJ2-3; D might be TRBD1 (5 bases). The CDR3 consists of 15 residues. Germline V gene data show CDR1 as MNHNS and CDR2 as SASEGT. The V end lost 2 bases, the J end lost 0 bases, and 9 bases lay between the germline ends. CDR3 sequence reads: CASSELGPSTDTQYF. Here the CDR3 DNA reads TGTGCCAGCAGTGAATTGGGGCCTAGCACAGATACGCAGTATTTT.

This chain uses TRBV27 with TRBJ1-1, with 7 bases that match TRBD1. This CDR3 contains 13 residues. Germline CDR1 is MNHEY and CDR2 is SMNVEV (reference sequence). The junction had 2 bases not matched to a gene; V was cut back by 2 bases and J by 5 bases. The CDR3 loop reads CASSLNRGTEAFF. CDR3 bases: TGTGCCAGCAGTTTAAACAGGGGAACTGAAGCTTTCTTT.

The rearrangement uses TRBV18 and TRBJ1-1; tentatively, D is TRBD1 (5 bases). Germline-derived CDR1 and CDR2 are KGHSH and LQKENI. The CDR3 is 14 residues long. Trimming removed 3 bases from V and 5 bases from J, with 13 bases in between. The CDR3 sequence is CASSPRTWGTEAFF. The CDR3 DNA follows: TGTGCCAGCTCACCGAGGACTTGGGGGACTGAAGCTTTCTTT.

The chain is built from TRBV4-1 and TRBJ2-5; perhaps TRBD2 as D (6 bases). CDR1 is MGHRA, CDR2 YSYEKL, per germline. The CDR3 contains 18 residues. Trimming left V 1 base short and J 5 bases short, with 23 bases between. Written as DNA, the CDR3 is TGCGCCAGCAGCCAAGGAATTTCGCGGGGAAGCCGAGGGGAGACCCAGTACTTC. Encoded protein: CASSQGISRGSRGETQYF.

This chain connects TRBV4-3 to TRBJ1-2; D might be TRBD1 (5 bases). The CDR3 is 19 amino acids. V shed 1 base and J shed 2 bases, with 23 bases lying between them. The germline V gene encodes CDR1 LGHNA and CDR2 YSLEER. The CDR3 spells CASSQGGVSQGGTNYGYTF. As DNA, the CDR3 is TGCGCCAGCAGCCAAGGCGGTGTATCCCAGGGTGGCACGAACTATGGCTACACCTTC.

This chain links TRBV7-2 with TRBJ2-1; D gene uncertain. V lost 3 bases and J 6 bases, leaving 24 bases between the germline ends. The CDR3 extends over 18 amino acids. Germline assignment: CDR1 SGHTA and CDR2 FQGNSA. CDR3 in DNA: TGTGCCAGCAGCTTGCATGACACCGGAAAGGGTTTGATCAATGAGCAGTTCTTC. Amino acid sequence: CASSLHDTGKGLINEQFF.

This clone has only a few counts. This chain joins TRBV7-9 and TRBJ2-7; D gene ambiguous. V shed 5 bases and J shed 0 bases, with 14 bases lying between them. This CDR3 comprises 15 residues. CDR1 is SEHNR, CDR2 FQNEAQ, per germline (reference sequence). CDR3 amino acids: CASSPGDVRSYEQYF. Written as DNA, the CDR3 is TGTGCCAGCAGCCCAGGCGACGTCCGCTCCTACGAGCAGTACTTC.